This T cell receptor (beta chain) was identified in a study of T cell changes during pregnancy in multiple sclerosis. The CDR3 length is 15 residues. Germline-derived CDR1 and CDR2 are MNHNY and SVGAGI (reference sequence). The V and J ends lost 5 bases and 7 bases, in that order; junction bases with no gene match: 10. TCRdb's copy holds only in-frame clones and misses some; the assay was immunoSEQ multiplex PCR. The data hold tens of thousands of clones, with around 95% observed a single time. J is TRBJ2-1 and V is TRBV6-6; 8 bases line up with TRBD2. This sample comprised peripheral blood, obtained in the third trimester of pregnancy. The TCR comes from a female donor in good health, enrolled as a control in a pregnancy study. The CDR3 bases are TGTGCCAGCAGTCCGGAGGGCGGGAGGCTAAATGAGCAGTTCTTC. Its protein is CASSPEGGRLNEQFF.